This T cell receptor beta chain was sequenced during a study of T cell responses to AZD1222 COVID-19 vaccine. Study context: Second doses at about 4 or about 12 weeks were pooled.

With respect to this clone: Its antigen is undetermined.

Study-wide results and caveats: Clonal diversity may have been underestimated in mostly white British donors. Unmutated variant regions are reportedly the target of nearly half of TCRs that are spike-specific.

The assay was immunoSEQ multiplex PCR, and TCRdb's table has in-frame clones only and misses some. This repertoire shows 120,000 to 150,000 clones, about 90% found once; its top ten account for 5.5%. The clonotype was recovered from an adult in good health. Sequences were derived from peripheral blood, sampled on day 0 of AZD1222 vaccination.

For the CDR3, the DNA is TGTGCCAGCAGTTTACTTGGACGGCAGAACACTGAAGCTTTCTTT. This gives the protein CASSLLGRQNTEAFF. The rearrangement links TRBV28 to TRBJ1-1, with D uncertain. The germline CDR1 and CDR2 sequences are MDHEN and SYDVKM. The CDR3 sequence is 15 residues long. V shed 2 bases and J shed 1 base, with 11 bases lying between them. The full variable domain, rest sourced from reference TRBV28 and TRBJ1-1, is DVKVTQSSRYLVKRTGEKVFLECVQDMDHENMFWYRQDPGLGLRLIYFSYDVKMKEKGDIPEGYSVSREKKERFSLILESASTNQTSMYLCASSLLGRQNTEAFFGQGTRLTVV.